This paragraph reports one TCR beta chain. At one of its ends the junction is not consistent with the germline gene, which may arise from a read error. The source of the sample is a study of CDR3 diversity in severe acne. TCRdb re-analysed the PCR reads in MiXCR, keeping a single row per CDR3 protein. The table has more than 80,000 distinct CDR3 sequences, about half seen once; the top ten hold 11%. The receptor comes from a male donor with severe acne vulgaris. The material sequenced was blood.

The DNA of the CDR3 is TGTGCCAGCAGCTTAGAGGGGAGCTTAGGGTTT. It encodes CASSLEGSLGF. This sequence joins TRBV11-2 and TRBJ2-3, with D perhaps matching TRBD2 (5 bases). Germline-derived CDR1 and CDR2 are SGHAT and FQNNGV. The CDR3 sequence is 11 residues long.